Presented here are 7 T cell receptor beta chains from one specimen sequenced in a study of CD4 and CD8 cells across lung adenocarcinoma regions. Each CDR3 protein is one row after TCRdb ran MiXCR on the PCR reads. The sample lists approximately 12,000 distinct CDR3 sequences, around 50% occurring once. The sequencing sample was made of CD8+ T cells from the margin of a lung tumor. The receptor source for this set is a female donor with lung adenocarcinoma. The CD4 and CD8 labels of this study may be unreliable.

The table lists this clonotype with many counts. This chain connects TRBV10-3 to TRBJ2-3; D is possibly TRBD2 (8 bases). V shed 6 bases and J shed 4 bases, with 14 bases lying between them. The CDR3 spans 14 residues. Germline V gene lookup returns CDR1 ENHRY and CDR2 SYGVKD. This CDR3 reads CAIRGTAGADTQYF. As DNA, the CDR3 is TGTGCCATCAGGGGGACAGCGGGGGCAGATACGCAGTATTTT.

On this clonotype itself: A junction boundary mismatches the germline segment, possibly from a read error. The rearrangement joins TRBV27 to TRBJ2-4; 8 nucleotides agree with TRBD1. Germline assignment: CDR1 MNHEY and CDR2 SMNVEV (reference sequence). The CDR3 is 14 amino acids. This CDR3 reads CAGRGLGAKNIQYF. The CDR3 DNA reads TGTGCCGGCAGGGGGCTGGGAGCCAAAAACATTCAGTACTTC.

V and J are TRBV6-5 and TRBJ2-5, with 7 nucleotides matching TRBD2. After removal of 0 bases from V and 2 bases from J, the junction contained 9 bases not matched to a gene. Germline V gene lookup returns CDR1 MNHEY and CDR2 SVGAGI. This CDR3 is built from 17 residues. The CDR3, as DNA: TGTGCCAGCAGTTACTCGAACCTAGCGGAGTTTCAAGAGACCCAGTACTTC. The encoded protein is CASSYSNLAEFQETQYF.

The V gene is TRBV7-9, the J gene TRBJ2-1; D is unclear. The CDR3 spans 11 residues. The germline V gene has CDR1 SEHNR and CDR2 FQNEAQ (reference sequence). Trimming took off 5 bases at V and 10 bases at J, with 9 bases between the two ends. CDR3 DNA sequence: TGTGCCAGCAGCGCCGAGGTAGAGCAGTTCTTC. It yields the protein CASSAEVEQFF.

To note about this clonotype: At one boundary the junction diverges from the germline segment, which might be a read error. The V gene is TRBV7-6, the J gene TRBJ2-3; TRBD1 aligns across 8 bases. There are 13 residues in the CDR3. CDR1 is SGHVS and CDR2 is FNYEAQ in the germline V gene. The CDR3 DNA sequence: TGTGTCAGGGGGCCGTCAGGCGCAGATACGCAGTACTTT. This gives the protein CVRGPSGADTQYF.

This clonotype ranks as large. In DNA form, the CDR3 reads TGTGCCAGCAGTGACAATAGCAATCAGCCCCAGCATTTT. This encodes CASSDNSNQPQHF. The chain employs TRBV6-1 and TRBJ1-5; the D is unclear. Trimming shortened V by 3 bases and J by 0 bases, and 3 bases separated the two germline ends. Germline assignment: CDR1 MNHNS and CDR2 SASEGT. The CDR3 runs 13 residues.

The CDR3 spells CASGFQAISADKQFF. The CDR3 coding sequence is TGTGCCAGCGGCTTCCAGGCTATTAGCGCAGATAAGCAGTTCTTC. This chain connects TRBV6-1 to TRBJ2-1, with D possibly TRBD2 on 5 matching bases. The V gene lost 8 bases and the J gene lost 11 bases, with 25 bases spanning the gap. Germline CDR1 reads MNHNS; CDR2 reads SASEGT. This CDR3 contains 15 residues.